This T cell receptor (beta chain) was sequenced in a study of cytomegalovirus exposure and HLA in healthy donors (dated by TCRdb to 2017 to 2019). The study in broad terms: According to a later analysis, the approximately 120 validation repertoires were produced on the same platform as the approximately 600 repertoires of the first cohort. The study aimed to test whether cataloging public T cell receptors could reveal signatures of past pathogen exposure. Besides the first cohort of 666 subjects, a separate validation cohort made up of 120 different subjects was used. The study combined high-throughput TCR immunosequencing, statistical association of individual TCRs with disease status, and machine learning to predict cytomegalovirus infection status. Broader findings and caveats from the paper: In a later analysis, TCRs clustered in the first cohort were found to also tend to co-occur in the 130 or so validation repertoires, with 94% of cluster scores above 0. It was suggested by the authors that the approach could potentially be generalized to other disease states and immunological phenotypes. In both the original and validation cohorts, the classifier was reported to diagnose cytomegalovirus status with high specificity and sensitivity. In vitro tests confirmed that a few of the cytomegalovirus-associated TCR beta chains recognize cytomegalovirus antigens. Most TCR sequences were seen in very few donors, while some public TCRs were found in many individuals. A later analysis lacked HLA typing for the validation cohort, so it scored co-occurrence in that cohort across all 110 or so repertoires. The study listed 170 or so TCR beta chains as associated with cytomegalovirus.

The method behind the library was the immunoSEQ multiplex PCR assay. The original pipeline was this. A statistical classification framework was developed to diagnose cytomegalovirus status using the catalog of TCR beta chain sequences. Here the immuneACCESS table is served through TCRdb, limited to in-frame sequences with V and J called. Missing clones are a known gap in these copies; in checked studies unresolved V genes cover under half, and the rest lacks a known reason. V, J and clone size are taken as reported in that table, and D and trimming were inferred from the DNA itself. The sample includes under 95,000 clones, with around 94% observed a single time. About 2.1% of the sample is taken by the ten largest. Points on this clone: The specificity of this receptor is unknown. No base-level quality is on record; no much larger clone is a single base apart.

Donors formed part of the validation cohort, which comprised about 130 subjects and was distinct from the first cohort of 550 to 850 subjects. The sequence was collected from a woman aged 18-29 years in good health and CMV-seronegative. Sequencing was performed on PBMCs.

The encoded CDR3 is CASSFALNKGELFF. The nucleotides are TGTGCCAGCAGTTTTGCCCTGAACAAAGGGGAGCTGTTTTTT. The rearranged segments are TRBV27 and TRBJ2-2, with the D gene not confidently named. The CDR3 has 14 amino acids, counting the end cysteine and phenylalanine. Only the CDR3 DNA is retained, 42 bases long and in frame from the first base. The germline V gene (reference sequence) yields MNHEY for CDR1 and SMNVEV for CDR2. Between the V and J ends, shortened by 3 bases and 8 bases respectively, the junction contains 13 bases.